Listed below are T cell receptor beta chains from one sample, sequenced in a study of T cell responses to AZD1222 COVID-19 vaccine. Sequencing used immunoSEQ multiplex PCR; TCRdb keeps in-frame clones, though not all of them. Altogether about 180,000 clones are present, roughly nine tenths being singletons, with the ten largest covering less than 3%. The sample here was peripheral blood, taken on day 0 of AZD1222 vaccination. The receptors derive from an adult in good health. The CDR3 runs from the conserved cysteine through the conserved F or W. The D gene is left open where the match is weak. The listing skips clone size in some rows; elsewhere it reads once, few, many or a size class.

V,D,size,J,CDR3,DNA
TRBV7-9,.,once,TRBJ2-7,CASSSDDDEQYF,TGTGCCAGCAGCTCAGATGACGACGAGCAGTACTTC
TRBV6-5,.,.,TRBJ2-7,CASRGWTDSYEQYF,TGTGCCAGCAGGGGTTGGACTGACTCCTACGAGCAGTACTTC
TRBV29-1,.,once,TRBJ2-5,CSVINLTPQTLETQYF,TGCAGCGTAATCAACCTGACGCCTCAAACGCTGGAGACCCAGTACTTC
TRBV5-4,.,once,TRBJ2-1,CASSQGGGLYNEQFF,TGTGCCAGCAGCCAAGGGGGGGGCCTCTACAATGAGCAGTTCTTC
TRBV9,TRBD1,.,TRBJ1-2,CASSAEFTGGGYGYTF,TGTGCCAGCAGCGCCGAATTCACAGGGGGCGGGTATGGCTACACCTTC
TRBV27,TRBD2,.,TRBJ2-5,CASSLLAGVGGETQYF,TGTGCCAGCAGTTTGTTAGCGGGAGTCGGAGGAGAGACCCAGTACTTC
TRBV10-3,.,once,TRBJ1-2,CAIQGTYGYTF,TGTGCCATACAGGGAACCTATGGCTACACCTTC
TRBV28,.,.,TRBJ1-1,CASSQGVGNTEAFF,TGTGCCAGCAGTCAAGGGGTAGGGAACACTGAAGCTTTCTTT
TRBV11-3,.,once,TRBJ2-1,CASSYHSTSSYNEQFF,TGTGCCAGCAGCTACCACAGCACTTCCTCCTACAATGAGCAGTTCTTC
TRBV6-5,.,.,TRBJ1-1,CASSYEGATNTEAFF,TGTGCCAGCAGTTACGAAGGGGCTACGAACACTGAAGCTTTCTTT
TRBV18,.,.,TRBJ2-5,CASSHKETQYF,TGTGCCAGCTCACATAAAGAGACCCAGTACTTC
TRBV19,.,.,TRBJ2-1,CASSMDAPASSYNEQFF,TGTGCCAGTAGTATGGACGCGCCTGCGAGCTCCTACAATGAGCAGTTCTTC
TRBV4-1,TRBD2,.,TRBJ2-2,CASSQDGSGSYTGELFF,TGCGCCAGCAGCCAAGATGGGAGCGGGAGTTACACCGGGGAGCTGTTTTTT
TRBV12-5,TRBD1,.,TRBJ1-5,CASGLSTSRGHSNQPQHF,TGTGCTAGTGGTTTGTCGACCTCCAGGGGGCATAGCAATCAGCCCCAGCATTTT
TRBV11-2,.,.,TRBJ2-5,CASSNWDADQETQYF,TGTGCCAGCAGCAACTGGGACGCGGATCAAGAGACCCAGTACTTC
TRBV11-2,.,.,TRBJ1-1,CASSLTPAGEAFF,TGTGCCAGCAGCTTAACCCCGGCGGGAGAAGCTTTCTTT
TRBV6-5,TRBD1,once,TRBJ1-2,CASRAPGQGTRYTF,TGTGCCAGCAGAGCCCCGGGACAGGGTACCCGCTACACCTTC
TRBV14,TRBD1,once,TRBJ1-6,CASSQARGDSPLHF,TGTGCCAGCAGCCAAGCCAGGGGGGATTCACCCCTCCACTTT
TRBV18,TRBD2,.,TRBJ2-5,CASSSYAGTTELETQYF,TGTGCCAGCTCATCGTACGCCGGGACTACGGAACTCGAGACCCAGTACTTC
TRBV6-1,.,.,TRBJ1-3,CASSERNSGNTIYF,TGTGCCAGCAGTGAGCGTAACTCTGGAAACACCATATATTTT
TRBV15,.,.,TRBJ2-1,CATSRVRDNEQFF,TGTGCCACCAGCAGAGTCCGAGACAATGAGCAGTTCTTC
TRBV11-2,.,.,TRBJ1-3,CASSLVPSSGNTIYF,TGTGCCAGCAGCTTAGTACCCAGCTCTGGAAACACCATATATTTT
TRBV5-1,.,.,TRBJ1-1,CASSLQFMNTEAFF,TGCGCCAGCAGCCTACAGTTCATGAACACTGAAGCTTTCTTT
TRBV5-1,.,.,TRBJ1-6,CASSLWKQGEEYNSPLHF,TGCGCCAGCAGCTTGTGGAAACAGGGTGAGGAATATAATTCACCCCTCCACTTT
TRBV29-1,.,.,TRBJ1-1,CSARGTSPRGNTEAFF,TGCAGCGCGAGGGGGACGTCTCCCCGGGGGAACACTGAAGCTTTCTTT
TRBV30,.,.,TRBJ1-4,CACSEGGATNEKLFF,TGTGCCTGTTCTGAGGGGGGCGCAACTAATGAAAAACTGTTTTTT
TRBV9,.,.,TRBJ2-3,CASSAHGYPDTQYF,TGTGCCAGCAGCGCCCATGGTTATCCAGATACGCAGTATTTT
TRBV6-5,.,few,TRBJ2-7,CASRGSPYEQYF,TGTGCCAGCAGGGGGAGTCCCTACGAGCAGTACTTC
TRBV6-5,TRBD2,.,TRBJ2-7,CASSAGTSGSPYF,TGTGCCAGCAGCGCCGGGACTAGCGGGAGTCCGTACTTC
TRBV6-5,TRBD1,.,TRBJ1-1,CASSSPGGRDTEAFF,TGTGCCAGCAGTTCCCCAGGGGGTCGGGACACTGAAGCTTTCTTT
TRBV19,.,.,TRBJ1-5,CASSNYRDQPQHF,TGTGCCAGTAGTAATTACAGGGATCAGCCCCAGCATTTT
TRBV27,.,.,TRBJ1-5,CASSATESNQPQHF,TGTGCCAGCAGTGCTACCGAAAGCAATCAGCCCCAGCATTTT
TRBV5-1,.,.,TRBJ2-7,CASSLSTSAYYEQYF,TGCGCCAGCAGCTTGTCGACTAGTGCCTACTACGAGCAGTACTTC
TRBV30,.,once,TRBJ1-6,CAWSETGYNSPLHF,TGTGCCTGGAGTGAAACAGGGTATAATTCACCCCTCCACTTT
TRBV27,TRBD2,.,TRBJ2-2,CASSLWPSGNTGELFF,TGTGCCAGCAGTTTATGGCCTAGCGGGAACACCGGGGAGCTGTTTTTT
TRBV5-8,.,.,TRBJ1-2,CASSSTGPPWGYTF,TGTGCCAGCAGCTCCACAGGGCCCCCCTGGGGCTACACCTTC
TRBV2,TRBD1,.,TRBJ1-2,CASRLPGTANYGYTF,TGTGCCAGCAGGCTCCCCGGGACAGCTAACTATGGCTACACCTTC
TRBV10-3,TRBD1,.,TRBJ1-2,CAISAVPGQGGYGYTF,TGTGCCATCAGTGCCGTTCCGGGACAGGGGGGCTATGGCTACACCTTC